The T cell receptor (beta chain) under discussion was sequenced for a study of T cells and Merkel cell carcinoma outcomes. Notes on the study in general: Repertoire plus T-cell density reportedly predicted Merkel cell carcinoma outcomes.

The germline V gene has CDR1 SGHKS and CDR2 YYEKEE (reference sequence). The CDR3 loop spans 17 amino acids. Trimming pared 7 bases from V and 5 bases from J, leaving 22 bases between. The protocol was immunoSEQ multiplex PCR, while the TCRdb copy is restricted to in-frame clones and leaves out a portion. In all, the sample yields 45 to 70 clones. Regarding this clone: The antigen is undetermined.

The chain joins TRBV5-5 to TRBJ2-6; D ambiguous. The sequenced sample consisted of tumor tissue from Merkel cell carcinoma. The sequence was collected from a human donor with Merkel cell carcinoma. CDR3 sequence reads: CASSLLLAQSRANVLTF. The CDR3 DNA reads as TGTGCCAGCTCGTTGCTTCTCGCACAAAGTCGGGCCAACGTCCTGACTTTC. The full variable domain, completed using reference TRBV5-5 and TRBJ2-6, is DAGVTQSPTHLIKTRGQQVTLRCSPISGHKSVSWYQQVLGQGPQFIFQYYEKEERGRGNFPDRFSARQFPNYSSELNVNALLLGDSALYLCASSLLLAQSRANVLTFGAGSRLTVL.